The 28 T cell receptor beta chains reported below all come from one sample, sequenced in a study of cytomegalovirus exposure and HLA in healthy donors. The PCR contained 60 Vbeta and 13 Jbeta primers. The assay was immunoSEQ multiplex PCR, and TCRdb's table has in-frame clones only and misses some. This table has about 150,000 clones, about 85% appearing once. The sequenced sample consisted of PBMCs. The receptors were sampled from a young man in good health and CMV-seropositive.

J is TRBJ2-7 and V is TRBV2; a weak D match, TRBD1 (5 bases). Germline loops: CDR1 SNHLY, CDR2 FYNNEI. Trimming removed 6 bases at V and 3 bases at J, with 15 bases between. This CDR3 has 14 amino acids. The CDR3 nucleotides read TGTGCCAGCAGCGACAGTCCCCCTCTCTACGAGCAGTACTTC. Its translation is CASSDSPPLYEQYF.

The V gene is TRBV19, the J gene TRBJ2-3; 8 bases map to TRBD1. Per the germline V gene, CDR1 is LNHDA and CDR2 is SQIVND (reference sequence). The CDR3 totals 15 residues. V shed 4 bases and J 4 bases; nucleotides not matched to a gene: 7. CDR3 coding DNA: TGTGCCAGTAGTAGCCAGGGGGCTTCGGCAGATACGCAGTATTTT. Its protein is CASSSQGASADTQYF.

The gene calls are TRBV5-4 and TRBJ2-4, with TRBD1 identical over 7 bases. The CDR3 has 14 residues. V lost 4 bases and J lost 8; bases outside the gene matches: 9. Germline-derived CDR1 and CDR2 are SGHNT and YYREEE (reference sequence). CDR3 in DNA: TGTGCCAGCAGCAGCCGACAGGGTTTGGACATTCAGTACTTC. The encoded protein is CASSSRQGLDIQYF.

V and J are TRBV29-1 and TRBJ2-1, with TRBD2 matching over 7 bases. The V segment lost 2 bases and the J segment 4 bases; nucleotides outside the gene matches: 8. The germline gives CDR1 SQVTM, CDR2 ANQGSEA. The CDR3 extends over 15 amino acids. CDR3 loop: CSVERPSGEYNEQFF. The CDR3 nucleotides are TGCAGCGTTGAAAGGCCTAGCGGAGAATACAATGAGCAGTTCTTC.

This rearrangement joins TRBV28 to TRBJ2-3; 7 nucleotides align to TRBD1. V was pared by 2 bases and J by 4 bases, with 3 bases of the junction left unmatched. This CDR3 is built from 14 residues. The germline gives CDR1 MDHEN, CDR2 SYDVKM. The CDR3 DNA reads as TGTGCCAGCAGTTTACAGACAGGGTCAGATACGCAGTATTTT. Amino acid sequence: CASSLQTGSDTQYF.

This chain connects TRBV7-9 to TRBJ2-1, with 7 bases matching TRBD1. Germline V gene lookup returns CDR1 SEHNR and CDR2 FQNEAQ (reference sequence). The CDR3 loop spans 15 amino acids. The junction had 5 bases not matched to a gene; V was cut back by 0 bases and J by 6 bases. The CDR3: CASSLAIGGRNEQFF. The CDR3, as DNA: TGTGCCAGCAGCTTAGCCATAGGGGGCCGCAATGAGCAGTTCTTC.

The rearrangement joins TRBV14 to TRBJ1-1, with 8 bases aligning to TRBD1. Germline V CDR1 and CDR2: SGHDN, FVKESK. The CDR3 has 15 residues. Trimming at V came to 1 base and at J to 8 bases, leaving 9 bases not matched to a gene. The CDR3 region is CASSQGRQGRREAFF. CDR3 sequence (DNA): TGTGCCAGCAGCCAAGGACGACAGGGGAGGAGAGAAGCTTTCTTT.

The chain recombines TRBV19 with TRBJ1-5; 10 nucleotides agree with TRBD1. With 0 bases clipped from V and 6 bases from J, the junction kept 11 bases outside the gene matches. The germline CDR1 and CDR2 sequences are LNHDA and SQIVND (reference sequence). The CDR3 is made up of 18 amino acids. The chain's CDR3 is CASSIDLPGQGLSQPQHF. Written as DNA, the CDR3 is TGTGCCAGTAGTATAGATCTCCCGGGACAGGGGTTGAGTCAGCCCCAGCATTTT. The variable domain in full, with the rest retrieved from reference TRBV19 and TRBJ1-5, is DGGITQSPKYLFRKEGQNVTLSCEQNLNHDAMYWYRQDPGQGLRLIYYSQIVNDFQKGDIAEGYSVSREKKESFPLTVTSAQKNPTAFYLCASSIDLPGQGLSQPQHFGDGTRLSIL.

This chain links TRBV4-1 with TRBJ2-3; D remains unclear. Trimming removed 3 bases at V and 5 bases at J, with 9 bases between. Germline V gives CDR1 MGHRA, CDR2 YSYEKL. The CDR3 sequence is 13 residues long. CDR3 bases: TGCGCCAGCAGCCATGTAACAGAAGATACGCAGTATTTT. Amino acid sequence: CASSHVTEDTQYF.

V usage is TRBV19 and J usage is TRBJ2-1; maybe TRBD2 (6 bases). V was pared by 8 bases and J by 10 bases, with 12 bases between. The CDR3 covers 11 residues. Germline V CDR1 and CDR2: LNHDA, SQIVND (reference sequence). The DNA for the CDR3 is TGTGCCAGTCTCTCGCGGGGCGAGCAGTTCTTC. Residues: CASLSRGEQFF.

J is TRBJ2-5 and V is TRBV6-6, with D possibly being TRBD2 (5 bases). The better agreement between TRBJ2-7 and the DNA end casts doubt on the J call. The CDR3 is 15 amino acids. CDR1 is MNHNY, CDR2 SVGAGI, per germline (reference sequence). The CDR3 sequence is CASSSPPDGLYEQYF. In nucleotides, the CDR3 is TGTGCCAGCAGTTCCCCCCCAGACGGACTCTACGAGCAGTACTTC.

This rearrangement joins TRBV19 to TRBJ1-3; D remains ambiguous. Germline assignment: CDR1 LNHDA and CDR2 SQIVND (reference sequence). V was pared by 3 bases and J by 0 bases, with 6 bases between. The CDR3 loop spans 14 amino acids. The CDR3 spells CASSMSISGNTIYF. CDR3 in DNA: TGTGCCAGTAGTATGTCAATCTCTGGAAACACCATATATTTT.

CDR3 residues: CASSRLKGANVLTF. For the CDR3, the DNA is TGTGCCAGCAGCCGGTTGAAAGGGGCCAACGTCCTGACTTTC. J is TRBJ2-6 and V is TRBV6-5; D unresolved. Germline V lookup: CDR1 MNHEY, CDR2 SVGAGI. The CDR3 contains 14 residues. The germline V and J ends were trimmed by 6 bases and 4 bases, with 10 bases remaining between them.

The V gene is TRBV5-1, the J gene TRBJ2-5; 10 bases are shared with TRBD2. The CDR3 has 15 residues. V dropped 4 bases and J dropped 1; count of bases not matched to a gene: 4. CDR1 SGHRS and CDR2 YFSETQ come from the germline V gene. The CDR3 reads CASSMGLASQETQYF. The CDR3 DNA follows: TGCGCCAGCAGCATGGGACTAGCGAGCCAAGAGACCCAGTACTTC.

The V call is TRBV29-1, the J call TRBJ2-3, with D unclear. The CDR3 totals 15 residues. Per the germline V gene, CDR1 is SQVTM and CDR2 is ANQGSEA. The V end was cut by 0 bases, the J end by 2 bases, with 12 bases between. DNA for the CDR3: TGCAGCGTTGAAGATTTGGCCCTTTACACAGATACGCAGTATTTT. It translates to CSVEDLALYTDTQYF.

This clone has a handful of counts. V usage is TRBV6-5 and J usage is TRBJ1-5, with D maybe TRBD1 (6 bases). V lost 5 bases and J 7 bases, leaving 15 bases between the germline ends. From germline, CDR1 is MNHEY and CDR2 SVGAGI. This CDR3 spans 14 amino acids. The CDR3 loop reads CASSEAWGGQPQHF. DNA for the CDR3: TGTGCCAGCAGTGAGGCTTGGGGGGGCCAGCCCCAGCATTTT.

The genes are TRBV5-1 and TRBJ2-1; TRBD2 agrees at 7 bases. With V trimmed by 1 base and J by 8 bases, 12 bases remained unmatched. The CDR3 has 16 amino acids. CDR1 SGHRS and CDR2 YFSETQ come from the germline V gene. CDR3 loop: CASSLTSAGSSYEQFF. The CDR3 nucleotides are TGCGCCAGCAGCTTGACTAGCGCGGGATCATCTTATGAGCAGTTCTTC.

This chain joins TRBV2 and TRBJ1-2; 7 nucleotides line up with TRBD1. V lost 7 bases to trimming and J lost 3 bases; unmatched junction nucleotides: 5. From germline, CDR1 is SNHLY and CDR2 FYNNEI. The length of the CDR3 is 13 residues. CDR3 in amino acids: CASTQTGYYGYTF. The CDR3 nucleotides read TGTGCCAGCACCCAGACAGGGTACTATGGCTACACCTTC.

The chain links TRBV10-3 to TRBJ1-1, with D perhaps TRBD1 (5 bases). V shed 3 bases and J shed 1 base, with 15 bases lying between them. CDR3 length equals 16 residues. The germline gives CDR1 ENHRY, CDR2 SYGVKD. As DNA, the CDR3 is TGTGCCATCAGTGATCGGAGGGGCTCTGGGAACACTGAAGCTTTCTTT. Protein product: CAISDRRGSGNTEAFF.

The chain combines TRBV6-5 with TRBJ2-7; 7 positions match TRBD2. CDR1 MNHEY and CDR2 SVGAGI come from the germline V gene. This CDR3 is built from 15 residues. The junction had 6 bases not matched to a gene; V was cut back by 2 bases and J by 2 bases. CDR3 loop: CASSYPSGPPYEQYF. The CDR3 DNA reads TGTGCCAGCAGTTACCCTAGCGGTCCACCCTACGAGCAGTACTTC.

About this clone: This same CDR3 is encoded by further DNA sequences in the sample. The rearrangement joins TRBV4-2 to TRBJ1-5; D not certain. Germline values: CDR1 LGHNA, CDR2 YNFKEQ. The V end lost 0 bases, the J end lost 3 bases, and 3 bases lay between the germline ends. The CDR3 length is 13 residues. The CDR3: CASSQDLNQPQHF. The CDR3 nucleotides are TGTGCCAGCAGCCAAGATCTCAATCAGCCCCAGCATTTT.

The chain couples TRBV11-2 to TRBJ2-2; D is ambiguous. The CDR3 covers 15 residues. Germline CDR1 reads SGHAT; CDR2 reads FQNNGV. The ends were cut back, 5 bases at V and 3 bases at J, with 13 bases in the middle. The CDR3 DNA reads as TGTGCCAGCAGCCCACAGACAAGATACACCGGGGAGCTGTTTTTT. Translating gives CASSPQTRYTGELFF.

This clone was observed a few times. The rearrangement links TRBV5-4 to TRBJ1-2, with D possibly TRBD1 on 5 matching bases. CDR1 SGHNT and CDR2 YYREEE come from the germline V gene (reference sequence). This CDR3 region has 12 residues. V gave up 5 bases and J gave up 4 bases, with 9 bases separating them. The DNA of the CDR3 is TGTGCCAGCAGTTTCGACAGCTATGGCTACACCTTC. Its protein is CASSFDSYGYTF.

The chain joins TRBV7-8 to TRBJ2-5; D unclear. V was pared by 0 bases and J by 1 base, with 6 bases between. Per the germline V gene, CDR1 is SGHVS and CDR2 is FQNEAQ. The CDR3 loop spans 14 amino acids. The CDR3 is CASSLATVQETQYF. The CDR3 coding sequence is TGTGCCAGCAGCTTAGCAACTGTCCAAGAGACCCAGTACTTC.

This rearrangement joins TRBV21-1 to TRBJ1-2; the DNA was not compared with TRBD1, the D call given in the table. TRBV21-1 is labeled a pseudogene. The CDR3 runs 10 residues. CDR3 region: CASSNRIYTF. The DNA of the CDR3 is TGTGCCAGCAGCAACAGGATCTACACCTTC.

The rearrangement links TRBV5-1 to TRBJ2-3; TRBD1 matches at 7 bases. V trimming: 5 bases; J trimming: 2 bases; junction bases outside the gene matches: 8. The CDR3 loop spans 15 amino acids. The germline gives CDR1 SGHRS, CDR2 YFSETQ. The chain's CDR3 is CASSFRDSSTDTQYF. The CDR3 coding sequence is TGCGCCAGCAGTTTCCGGGACAGTTCCACAGATACGCAGTATTTT.

This clone is a singleton in its sample. V is TRBV19 and J is TRBJ2-2; TRBD2 aligns across 13 bases. V was pared by 7 bases and J by 4 bases, with 6 bases of the junction left unmatched. This CDR3 region has 16 residues. CDR1 LNHDA and CDR2 SQIVND come from the germline V gene (reference sequence). CDR3 in amino acids: CASTGLAGVGTGELFF. CDR3 DNA sequence: TGTGCCAGTACCGGACTAGCGGGAGTAGGCACCGGGGAGCTGTTTTTT.

The rearrangement links TRBV29-1 to TRBJ2-1; D might be TRBD1 (6 bases). V lost 4 bases and J 3 bases, leaving 10 bases between the germline ends. This CDR3 comprises 13 residues. Germline V gene lookup returns CDR1 SQVTM and CDR2 ANQGSEA. The CDR3 spells CSVGGHDYNEQFF. The CDR3 nucleotides read TGCAGCGTTGGGGGACACGACTACAATGAGCAGTTCTTC.